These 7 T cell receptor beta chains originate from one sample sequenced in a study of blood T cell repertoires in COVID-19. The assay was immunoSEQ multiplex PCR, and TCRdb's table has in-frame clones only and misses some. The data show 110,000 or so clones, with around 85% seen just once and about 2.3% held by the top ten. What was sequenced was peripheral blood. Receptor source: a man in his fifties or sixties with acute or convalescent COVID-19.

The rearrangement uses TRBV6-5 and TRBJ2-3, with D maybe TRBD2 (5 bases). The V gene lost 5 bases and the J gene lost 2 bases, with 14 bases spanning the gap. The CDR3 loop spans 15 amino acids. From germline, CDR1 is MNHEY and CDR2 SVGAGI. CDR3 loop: CASSPADWYTDTQYF. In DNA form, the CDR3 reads TGTGCCAGCAGTCCCGCGGACTGGTACACAGATACGCAGTATTTT.

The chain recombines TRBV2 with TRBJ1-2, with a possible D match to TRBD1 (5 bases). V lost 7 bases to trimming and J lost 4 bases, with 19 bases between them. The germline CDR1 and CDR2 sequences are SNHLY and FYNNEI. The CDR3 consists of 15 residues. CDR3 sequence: CASTNTGSLGYGYTF. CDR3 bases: TGTGCCAGCACTAACACAGGCAGCCTAGGCTATGGCTACACCTTC.

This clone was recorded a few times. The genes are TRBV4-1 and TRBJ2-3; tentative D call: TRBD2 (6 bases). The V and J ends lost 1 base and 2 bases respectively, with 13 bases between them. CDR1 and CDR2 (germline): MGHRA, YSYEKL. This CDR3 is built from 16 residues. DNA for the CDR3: TGCGCCAGCAGCCAAGGGTGGGGACTGTCCACAGATACGCAGTATTTT. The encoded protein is CASSQGWGLSTDTQYF.

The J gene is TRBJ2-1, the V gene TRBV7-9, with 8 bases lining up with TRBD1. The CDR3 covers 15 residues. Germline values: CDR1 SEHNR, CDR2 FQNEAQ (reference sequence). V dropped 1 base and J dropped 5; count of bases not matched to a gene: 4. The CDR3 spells CASSLGDRRHNEQFF. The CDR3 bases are TGTGCCAGCAGCTTAGGGGACAGGCGGCACAATGAGCAGTTCTTC.

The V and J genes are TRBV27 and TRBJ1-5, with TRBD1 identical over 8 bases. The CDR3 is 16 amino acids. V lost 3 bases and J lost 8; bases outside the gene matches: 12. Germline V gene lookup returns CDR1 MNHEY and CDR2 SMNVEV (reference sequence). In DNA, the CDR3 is TGTGCCAGCAGTTTGACCGGGACAGGACAACGAGAGCCCCAGCATTTT. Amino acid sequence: CASSLTGTGQREPQHF.

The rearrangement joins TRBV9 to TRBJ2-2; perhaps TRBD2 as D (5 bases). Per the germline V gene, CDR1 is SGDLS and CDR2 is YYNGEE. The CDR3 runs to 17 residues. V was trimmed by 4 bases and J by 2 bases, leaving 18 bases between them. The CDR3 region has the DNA TGTGCCAGCAGCCGTAGTACCGGGAACCGTAACACCGGGGAGCTGTTTTTT. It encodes CASSRSTGNRNTGELFF.

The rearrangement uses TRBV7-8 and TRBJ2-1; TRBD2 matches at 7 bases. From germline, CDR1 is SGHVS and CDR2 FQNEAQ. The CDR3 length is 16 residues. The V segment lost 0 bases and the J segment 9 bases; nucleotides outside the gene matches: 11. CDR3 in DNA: TGTGCCAGCAGCTTAGCGCTGGACGGGAGGAGCAGTGAGCAGTTCTTC. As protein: CASSLALDGRSSEQFF.